This T cell receptor (beta chain) was documented in a study of quantifying T cell responses using KT2 cells. Study at large: RNA was reverse transcribed with TCR alpha and beta constant-region primers. Study findings and constraints: The number of KT2 alpha and beta sequences was a linear function of input KT2 cells.

The cDNA 3' end received a ligated oligonucleotide with a UMI. An equimolar mix of RC1.1 and RC1.2 primed the beta chain across TRBC1 and TRBC2. TCRdb reprocessed the UMI-ligation and nested PCR reads with MiXCR, giving one entry per CDR3 protein. The sample holds tens of thousands of distinct CDR3 sequences, approximately 6.8% seen once. Regarding this clonotype: The antigen is unknown.

Germline V gene lookup returns CDR1 SGHAT and CDR2 FQNNGV. The CDR3 consists of 15 residues. J lost 5 bases, V lost 5 bases, and 6 bases had no gene match. This receptor was obtained from a human donor. The sequencing sample was made of PBMCs spiked with cells of the T cell clone KT2. The chain employs TRBV11-2 and TRBJ2-2; TRBD1 agrees at 9 bases. This chain's CDR3 is CASSTYRGQTGELFF. As DNA, the CDR3 is TGTGCCAGCAGCACCTACAGGGGGCAGACCGGGGAGCTGTTTTTT. The whole variable domain, filled in from reference TRBV11-2 and TRBJ2-2, reads EAGVAQSPRYKIIEKRQSVAFWCNPISGHATLYWYQQILGQGPKLLIQFQNNGVVDDSQLPKDRFSAERLKGVDSTLKIQPAKLEDSAVYLCASSTYRGQTGELFFGEGSRLTVL.